The T cell receptor (beta chain) under discussion was sequenced for a study of vaccination effects on CD4 cells after COVID-19. The V end lost 0 bases, the J end lost 2 bases, and 7 bases lay between the germline ends. The CDR3 spans 14 residues. In germline, CDR1 is MGHRA, CDR2 YSYEKL. Study findings and constraints: The vaccine-induced clones of healthy vaccinees included only 1 of 255 that cross-reacted with common cold coronaviruses.

Peptide-pool stimulation followed by sequencing identified expanded antigen-specific CD4+ clonotypes in the ViraFEST assay. Investigators separated out CD4+ T cells once around nine days of culture had passed. Testing of the vaccine recipients showed negative nucleocapsid antibodies and no prior SARS-CoV-2 infection. On days 3 and 7, fresh IL-2 medium replaced half the medium. Profiling relied on immunoSEQ multiplex PCR, and the TCRdb table lists in-frame clones only, not all of them. The sample lists 40,000 to 45,000 clones, 77% occurring once. This clone was recorded only once. Its antigen is not identified.

This chain joins TRBV4-1 and TRBJ1-2, with D unresolved. The TCR sequence derives from a human donor who received a COVID-19 vaccine. Sequences were derived from CD4+ T cells from PBMCs cultured with HCoV-NL63 spike peptides, sampled before COVID-19 vaccination. DNA of the CDR3: TGCGCCAGCAGCCAAGATTTGGTGAACTATGGCTACACCTTC. Amino acid sequence: CASSQDLVNYGYTF.